What follows describes a single TCR beta chain. This specimen comes from a study of blood T cell repertoires in COVID-19. Study overall: Samples came from the United States, Italy and Spain, spanning acute and convalescent COVID-19. In each case, the material was cDNA or gDNA derived from T cells, B-cell-depleted T cells, or PBMCs.

The CDR3 spans 13 residues. Trimming at V came to 6 bases and at J to 2 bases, leaving 1 base not matched to a gene. Germline CDR1 SNHLY, CDR2 FYNNEI. In the authors' workflow: Quantification of nucleated cells was approximated via reference gene primer amplification. Produced via immunoSEQ multiplex PCR; TCRdb's table is partial and in-frame only. D and trimming were read from the DNA, whereas the V and J calls and clone size are those reported in that table. The table includes about 190,000 clones, more than 75% detected once. Participants were aged roughly 18 to 90 years from some 24 US areas. This sequence joins TRBV2 and TRBJ1-5; 7 bases fit TRBD1. The sequenced material came from PBMCs or T cells enriched from blood (not recorded which). The sequence was obtained from a woman in her 30s who had recovered from COVID-19. The DNA for the CDR3 is TGTGCCAGCAGGGGGACAGGCAATCAGCCCCAGCATTTT. Translated, it gives CASRGTGNQPQHF.